Presented here are 15 T cell receptor beta chains from one specimen sequenced in a study of T cells in Graves' hyperthyroidism and ophthalmopathy (dated by TCRdb to about 2019). Library preparation used multiplex PCR. This sample was sequenced with an Illumina HiSeq 2000. TCR beta CDR3 regions were amplified from RNA transcripts. The first round of RT-PCR for the TCR CDR3 was performed with the HTBI primer set and the Qiagen OneStep RT-PCR kit. The public reads were quality trimmed at Q25 with fastp and then assembled into clones with MiXCR by TCRdb, keeping productive beta chains. A single entry per CDR3 protein holds the most common genes and DNA from its merged rows. The sample yields hundreds of thousands of distinct CDR3 sequences; about 45% were counted once. The top ten hold roughly 7.2% of the sample. The specimen sequenced was peripheral blood or thyroid tissue (not recorded which). These receptors were taken from an adult man with Graves' disease, either hyperthyroidism or ophthalmopathy (not recorded which).

V usage is TRBV25-1 and J usage is TRBJ2-5, with D possibly TRBD2 on 7 matching bases. Germline V gene lookup returns CDR1 MGHDK and CDR2 SYGVNS. V lost 8 bases and J lost 5, with 24 bases in between. The CDR3 spans 16 residues. CDR3 amino acids: CASSPQGGAARETQYF. The CDR3, as DNA: TGTGCCAGCTCACCTCAAGGGGGGGCCGCGCGGGAGACCCAGTACTTC.

Ten or more counts support this clonotype. The V gene is TRBV19, the J gene TRBJ1-2; D is unresolved. Germline CDR1 is LNHDA and CDR2 is SQIVND (reference sequence). The CDR3 has 11 residues. Trimming took off 10 bases at V and 2 bases at J, with 8 bases between the two ends. CDR3 amino acids: CATQRNYGYTF. The DNA of the CDR3 is TGTGCCACGCAGAGGAACTATGGCTACACCTTC. The complete variable domain, with remaining parts taken from reference TRBV19 and TRBJ1-2, reads DGGITQSPKYLFRKEGQNVTLSCEQNLNHDAMYWYRQDPGQGLRLIYYSQIVNDFQKGDIAEGYSVSREKKESFPLTVTSAQKNPTAFYLCATQRNYGYTFGSGTRLTVV.

V is TRBV9 and J is TRBJ1-2; D may be TRBD1 (5 bases). The CDR3 has 11 residues. Germline CDR1 reads SGDLS; CDR2 reads YYNGEE. The CDR3 bases are TGTGCAAAGGAGGGGAACTATGGCTACACCTTC. It yields the protein CAKEGNYGYTF.

The V and J genes are TRBV11-2 and TRBJ1-2; D is uncertain. Germline lookup yields CDR1 SGHAT and CDR2 FQNNGV. The CDR3 extends over 13 amino acids. V lost 5 bases, J lost 4 bases, and 11 bases lay in between. CDR3: CASSPGESYGYTF. Written as DNA, the CDR3 is TGTGCCAGCAGCCCCGGGGAATCCTATGGCTACACCTTC.

The gene calls are TRBV13 and TRBJ1-1; no definite D call. Germline V lookup: CDR1 PRHDT, CDR2 FYEKMQ (reference sequence). The V end was cut by 4 bases, the J end by 11 bases, with 14 bases between. The CDR3 is 12 amino acids. The CDR3 DNA is TGTGCCAGCAGCTGGCAGACGCAACGGGCTTTCTTT. Amino acids: CASSWQTQRAFF.

CDR3 DNA: TGCAGTGCTAGAGAGACAGGGGGGTTCGGAGAGACCCAGTACTTC. Its translation is CSARETGGFGETQYF. The V and J genes are TRBV20-1 and TRBJ2-5; TRBD1 agrees at 9 bases. V shed 0 bases, J shed 4 bases, and the junction held 6 bases outside the gene matches. Germline V gene data show CDR1 as DFQATT and CDR2 as SNEGSKA (reference sequence). CDR3 length: 15 amino acids.

The V and J genes are TRBV20-1 and TRBJ1-6; 8 nucleotides line up with TRBD1. Germline loops: CDR1 DFQATT, CDR2 SNEGSKA (reference sequence). V was pared by 4 bases and J by 6 bases, with 14 bases of the junction left unmatched. This CDR3 contains 17 residues. The CDR3 DNA is TGCAGTGCTACCCTCCTGCCGGGACAGGTACTTAATTCACCCCTCCACTTT. Translating it yields CSATLLPGQVLNSPLHF.

This chain connects TRBV19 to TRBJ2-2; TRBD2 matches 7 bases. After removal of 4 bases from V and 8 bases from J, the junction contained 1 base not matched to a gene. This CDR3 has 12 residues. The germline gives CDR1 LNHDA, CDR2 SQIVND (reference sequence). The CDR3 protein is CASSKAGGELFF. Written as DNA, the CDR3 is TGTGCCAGTAGTAAAGCGGGAGGGGAGCTGTTTTTT.

Points on this clonotype: The junction departs from germline at one end; a sequencing error may be responsible. The genes are TRBV19 and TRBJ1-5, with 8 bases that match TRBD1. Germline CDR1 LNHDA, CDR2 SQIVND (reference sequence). The CDR3 has 14 residues. The CDR3 DNA sequence: TGTGCTAGTAACCGGGACAGGTGGAATCAGCCCCAGCATTTT. Encoded protein: CASNRDRWNQPQHF.

This clonotype was seen ten or more times. The chain joins TRBV7-9 to TRBJ1-2, with unresolved D. The CDR3 sequence is 13 residues long. V lost 3 bases, J lost 3 bases, and 8 bases lay in between. The germline CDR1 and CDR2 sequences are SEHNR and FQNEAQ (reference sequence). This chain's CDR3 is CASSLESHYGYTF. The CDR3 DNA reads as TGTGCCAGCAGCTTGGAAAGCCACTATGGCTACACCTTC.

The genes are TRBV5-1 and TRBJ2-5; no reliable D call. This CDR3 is 14 amino acids long. The V gene lost 3 bases and the J gene lost 2 bases, with 11 bases spanning the gap. Germline CDR1 and CDR2: SGHRS and YFSETQ. The CDR3 sequence is CASSSFVGQETQYF. In nucleotides, the CDR3 is TGCGCCAGCAGCTCCTTCGTGGGTCAAGAGACCCAGTACTTC.

At least ten counts were recorded for this clonotype. This chain joins TRBV5-6 and TRBJ1-2; perhaps TRBD1 as D (5 bases). The CDR3 totals 14 residues. Germline loops: CDR1 SGHDT, CDR2 YYEEEE. Trimming cost V 6 bases and J 8 bases, with 20 bases left between them. The chain's CDR3 is CASTGLGRGDGYTF. CDR3 in DNA: TGTGCCAGCACCGGATTGGGTCGGGGGGACGGCTACACCTTC.

The chain uses TRBV10-2 and TRBJ1-1; D perhaps matches TRBD1 (6 bases). There are 16 residues in the CDR3. Between the trimmed V and J ends, which lost 0 bases and 4 bases, there was a span of 15 bases. Germline V gene sequence: CDR1 WSHSY, CDR2 SAAADI. For the CDR3, the DNA is TGCGCCAGCAGTGAGTCGATACCAACAGGGTCCACTGAAGCTTTCTTT. Its translation: CASSESIPTGSTEAFF.

There are many counts of this clonotype. The chain employs TRBV7-2 and TRBJ1-6; D is uncertain. CDR1 and CDR2 from the germline V gene are SGHTA and FQGNSA. The V end lost 5 bases, the J end lost 10 bases, and 18 bases lay between the germline ends. The CDR3 runs 15 residues. The CDR3 reads CASSREGWTSSPLHF. As DNA, the CDR3 is TGTGCCAGCAGCCGCGAGGGTTGGACCTCCTCACCCCTCCACTTT.

The rearrangement links TRBV7-2 to TRBJ1-1, with 8 bases lining up with TRBD1. CDR3 length equals 15 residues. V dropped 5 bases and J dropped 4; count of bases not matched to a gene: 9. Germline values: CDR1 SGHTA, CDR2 FQGNSA. CDR3 DNA: TGTGCCAGCAGCCGCGGACAGGGAGTGAGCACTGAAGCTTTCTTT. It specifies CASSRGQGVSTEAFF.